Shown below are 31 T cell receptor beta chains from a single sample sequenced in a study of T-cell memory formation after mild COVID-19. TCRdb itself ran the 5' RACE reads through MiXCR, one entry per CDR3 protein. This sample has under 550,000 distinct CDR3 sequences, with around a sixth found just once. The source material was PBMCs or a T cell subset sorted from them (not recorded which). These receptor sequences come from an adult woman who had mild COVID-19 (a few samples of this study predate the infection). Cell type and time point are not known.

This clonotype has just a few counts. This chain's CDR3 is CASSLGRLAGGRNEQFF. DNA of the CDR3: TGTGCCAGCAGCTTAGGGAGACTAGCGGGGGGGCGCAATGAGCAGTTCTTC. V is TRBV11-3 and J is TRBJ2-1; 14 nucleotides match TRBD2. There are 17 residues in the CDR3. CDR1 and CDR2 (germline): SGHNT, YENEEA. V trimming: 1 base; J trimming: 6 bases; junction bases outside the gene matches: 5. The full variable domain, rest sourced from reference TRBV11-3 and TRBJ2-1, is EAGVVQSPRYKIIEKKQPVAFWCNPISGHNTLYWYLQNLGQGPELLIRYENEEAVDDSQLPKDRFSAERLKGVDSTLKIQPAELGDSAVYLCASSLGRLAGGRNEQFFGPGTRLTVL.

A note on this clonotype: An end of the junction differs from the germline gene, which may be a read error. The chain is built from TRBV5-1 and TRBJ2-1; tentative D call: TRBD2 (5 bases). CDR1 and CDR2 (germline): SGHRS, YFSETQ. The CDR3 sequence is 13 residues long. CDR3 protein: CASSLAGDGVHVF. DNA for the CDR3: TGCGCCAGCAGCTTGGCCGGAGACGGGGTCCACGTATTC.

The chain uses TRBV29-1 and TRBJ2-1, with 7 bases fitting TRBD1. From germline, CDR1 is SQVTM and CDR2 ANQGSEA. The ends lost 4 bases at V and 7 bases at J; junction bases unmatched: 7. CDR3 length equals 13 residues. CDR3 protein: CSVVFTGENEQFF. In DNA form, the CDR3 reads TGCAGCGTTGTGTTTACAGGGGAGAATGAGCAGTTCTTC.

This clonotype has more than one count but fewer than ten. This rearrangement joins TRBV5-1 to TRBJ2-5; D is perhaps TRBD1 (5 bases). Germline V gene data show CDR1 as SGHRS and CDR2 as YFSETQ. The germline V and J ends were trimmed by 0 bases and 5 bases, with 17 bases remaining between them. The CDR3 has 16 amino acids. The CDR3 DNA reads TGCGCCAGCAGCTTGGGGTCCCAGGGCTCGTCGGAGACCCAGTACTTC. Protein: CASSLGSQGSSETQYF. The variable domain in full, completed from reference TRBV5-1 and TRBJ2-5, reads KAGVTQTPRYLIKTRGQQVTLSCSPISGHRSVSWYQQTPGQGLQFLFEYFSETQRNKGNFPGRFSGRQFSNSRSEMNVSTLELGDSALYLCASSLGSQGSSETQYFGPGTRLLVL.

This clonotype was seen a few times. This sequence joins TRBV5-1 and TRBJ2-3; 7 nucleotides align to TRBD1. The V segment lost 7 bases and the J segment 2 bases; nucleotides outside the gene matches: 10. CDR3 size: 15 residues. The V gene's germline CDR1 is SGHRS and CDR2 YFSETQ. The CDR3 protein is CASSKGDRITDTQYF. CDR3 DNA sequence: TGCGCCAGCTCCAAAGGGGACAGAATCACAGATACGCAGTATTTT.

This clonotype was detected only once. The chain employs TRBV7-2 and TRBJ1-2; 8 bases match TRBD1. The V gene's germline CDR1 is SGHTA and CDR2 FQGNSA. This CDR3 region has 14 residues. V trimming: 4 bases; J trimming: 7 bases; junction bases outside the gene matches: 8. CDR3 sequence reads: CASSYGAGGAGYTF. CDR3 in DNA: TGTGCCAGCAGCTACGGGGCAGGGGGCGCTGGCTACACCTTC.

The V and J genes are TRBV7-8 and TRBJ1-1; D ambiguous. CDR3 length: 14 residues. The V end lost 1 base, the J end lost 1 base, and 7 bases lay between the germline ends. Germline CDR1 is SGHVS and CDR2 is FQNEAQ. CDR3 sequence: CASSLVVPNTEAFF. CDR3 DNA: TGTGCCAGCAGCTTAGTAGTTCCGAACACTGAAGCTTTCTTT.

V is TRBV6-5 and J is TRBJ2-7; D tentatively reads TRBD1 or TRBD2 (5 bases each). V was cut by 8 bases and J by 3 bases, with 14 bases left in between. The CDR3 is made up of 13 amino acids. Germline values: CDR1 MNHEY, CDR2 SVGAGI. The CDR3, as DNA: TGTGCCAGCGCCGGGACGGAATACTACGAGCAGTACTTC. It encodes CASAGTEYYEQYF.

DNA of the CDR3: TGCGCCAGCAGCTTGGTAGGCAGTAGGTACACCGGGGAGCTGTTTTTT. Protein sequence: CASSLVGSRYTGELFF. V and J are TRBV5-1 and TRBJ2-2, with no clear D. Trimming shortened V by 0 bases and J by 3 bases, and 12 bases separated the two germline ends. Germline V gene sequence: CDR1 SGHRS, CDR2 YFSETQ. This CDR3 is 16 amino acids long.

The chain uses TRBV20-1 and TRBJ1-2, with 10 positions matching TRBD1. CDR3 length equals 15 residues. Germline V gene data show CDR1 as DFQATT and CDR2 as SNEGSKA (reference sequence). J gave up 8 bases and V 6 bases, and 15 bases lay outside the gene matches. CDR3 DNA: TGCAGTGCACACGGACAGGGGGAAAATGTCTACGGCTACACCTTC. Translated, it gives CSAHGQGENVYGYTF.

The chain recombines TRBV24-1 with TRBJ2-1, with D perhaps matching TRBD1 (6 bases). The germline V gene encodes CDR1 KGHDR and CDR2 SFDVKD. This CDR3 is 13 amino acids long. V lost 9 bases, J lost 0 bases, and 8 bases lay in between. In DNA form, the CDR3 reads TGTGCCACCTCGACAGGCTCCTACAATGAGCAGTTCTTC. Its translation is CATSTGSYNEQFF.

This clonotype has just a few counts. The V call is TRBV5-1, the J call TRBJ2-7; a possible D gene is TRBD1 (6 bases). V shed 1 base and J shed 2 bases, with 10 bases lying between them. CDR1 SGHRS and CDR2 YFSETQ come from the germline V gene. The CDR3 is 14 amino acids. CDR3 coding DNA: TGCGCCAGCAGCTTGTCCGGGACAACCTACGAGCAGTACTTC. Its translation: CASSLSGTTYEQYF.

V gene TRBV6-9 combines with J gene TRBJ1-5; a weak D match, TRBD1 (6 bases). Germline loops: CDR1 MNHGY, CDR2 SVAAGI. There are 16 residues in the CDR3. Trimming pared 10 bases from V and 5 bases from J, leaving 24 bases between. The CDR3 nucleotides read TGTGCCACCAAGCCCGCCACAGGGTACGTTTATCAGCCCCAGCATTTT. Protein: CATKPATGYVYQPQHF.

V and J are TRBV6-6 and TRBJ2-3; TRBD2 matches at 12 bases. From germline, CDR1 is MNHNY and CDR2 SVGAGI (reference sequence). The J segment lost 2 bases and the V segment lost 5 bases, leaving 2 bases of the junction unmatched. The CDR3 consists of 15 residues. CDR3 sequence: CASSLAGGFTDTQYF. For the CDR3, the DNA is TGTGCCAGCAGTCTAGCGGGGGGGTTCACAGATACGCAGTATTTT.

The table lists this clonotype with a few counts. The rearrangement joins TRBV5-4 to TRBJ2-1; 9 positions match TRBD1. V shed 4 bases, J shed 7 bases, and the junction held 6 bases outside the gene matches. The length of the CDR3 is 14 residues. Germline V gives CDR1 SGHNT, CDR2 YYREEE (reference sequence). The DNA of the CDR3 is TGTGCCAGCAGCCGGGACAGGGTAAGGAATGAGCAGTTCTTC. It encodes CASSRDRVRNEQFF. The whole variable domain, filled in from reference TRBV5-4 and TRBJ2-1, reads ETGVTQSPTHLIKTRGQQVTLRCSSQSGHNTVSWYQQALGQGPQFIFQYYREEENGRGNFPPRFSGLQFPNYSSELNVNALELDDSALYLCASSRDRVRNEQFFGPGTRLTVL.

This clonotype was counted only a few times. The chain employs TRBV20-1 and TRBJ2-7; TRBD2 is a possible D gene (6 bases). Germline V CDR1 and CDR2: DFQATT, SNEGSKA (reference sequence). The CDR3 runs to 14 residues. Trimming stripped 1 base from V and 2 bases from J, with 12 bases between. This CDR3 is CSARARDSPYEQYF. CDR3 coding DNA: TGCAGTGCTAGAGCCCGGGACTCCCCCTACGAGCAGTACTTC.

This clonotype appeared a few times. The chain uses TRBV6-6 and TRBJ1-4; TRBD1 aligns across 8 bases. The V and J ends lost 0 bases and 5 bases, in that order; junction bases with no gene match: 5. Germline CDR1 is MNHNY and CDR2 is SVGAGI (reference sequence). The CDR3 runs to 16 residues. The CDR3 region has the DNA TGTGCCAGCAGTTACTCCCGACAGGGGTGGAATGAAAAACTGTTTTTT. Its protein product is CASSYSRQGWNEKLFF.

This clonotype was observed a handful of times. The chain has TRBV7-9 and TRBJ2-5; TRBD1 matches 11 bases. Germline-derived CDR1 and CDR2 are SEHNR and FQNEAQ (reference sequence). V was pared by 5 bases and J by 10 bases, with 9 bases of the junction left unmatched. The CDR3 loop spans 14 amino acids. The CDR3 here is CASSADRGRNVQYF. CDR3 nucleotide sequence: TGTGCCAGCAGCGCGGACAGGGGGCGTAATGTCCAGTACTTC.

V gene TRBV12-3 or TRBV12-4 combines with J gene TRBJ1-5; TRBD1 matches at 12 bases. This CDR3 has 16 residues. V lost 6 bases to trimming and J lost 5 bases; unmatched junction nucleotides: 8. CDR3 residues: CASSPGQGAGYQPQHF. CDR3 DNA: TGTGCCAGCAGCCCGGGACAGGGGGCTGGATATCAGCCCCAGCATTTT.

The chain carries TRBV2 and TRBJ2-2, with D perhaps matching TRBD1 (6 bases). This CDR3 has 14 residues. The germline V gene encodes CDR1 SNHLY and CDR2 FYNNEI. V gave up 4 bases and J gave up 1 base, with 7 bases separating them. The CDR3 is CASSGQENTGELFF. The CDR3 DNA reads TGTGCCAGCAGTGGACAGGAGAACACCGGGGAGCTGTTTTTT.

This clonotype appeared a few times. This chain uses TRBV27 with TRBJ1-2; TRBD1 matches at 7 bases. Looked up from germline, CDR1 is MNHEY and CDR2 is SMNVEV (reference sequence). This CDR3 has 14 residues. V was pared by 3 bases and J by 2 bases, with 3 bases of the junction left unmatched. The CDR3 here is CASSFQTGNYGYTF. The CDR3, as DNA: TGTGCCAGCAGTTTCCAGACAGGGAACTATGGCTACACCTTC.

This clonotype showed up just a few times. The J gene is TRBJ2-7, the V gene TRBV5-1, with a weak D call TRBD1 (6 bases). V was shortened by 0 bases and J by 3 bases, with 10 bases between the two germline ends. The germline V gene has CDR1 SGHRS and CDR2 YFSETQ. This CDR3 spans 14 amino acids. The CDR3 sequence: CASSLGQDNYEQYF. In nucleotides, the CDR3 is TGCGCCAGCAGCTTGGGACAGGACAACTACGAGCAGTACTTC.

This clonotype was recorded a few times. V is TRBV24-1 and J is TRBJ2-1; D unclear. Germline CDR1 KGHDR, CDR2 SFDVKD. The CDR3 loop spans 14 amino acids. V shed 1 base and J shed 9 bases, with 12 bases lying between them. The CDR3 region is CATSDFSPRREQFF. In nucleotides, the CDR3 is TGTGCCACCAGTGATTTTTCTCCTAGACGTGAGCAGTTCTTC.

The chain couples TRBV11-2 to TRBJ1-2; D call uncertain. Deletions cut 0 bases from V and 0 bases from J, with 2 bases between. The CDR3 is made up of 13 amino acids. Germline CDR1 SGHAT, CDR2 FQNNGV. This CDR3 reads CASSLDTNYGYTF. The CDR3 DNA is TGTGCCAGCAGCTTAGACACTAACTATGGCTACACCTTC.

This clonotype was seen a few times. The rearrangement links TRBV5-1 to TRBJ2-1, with 8 bases fitting TRBD2. The J segment lost 7 bases and the V segment lost 0 bases, leaving 6 bases of the junction unmatched. The length of the CDR3 is 15 residues. Germline CDR1 SGHRS, CDR2 YFSETQ. The CDR3 sequence: CASSLASLAVNEQFF. The CDR3 DNA reads TGCGCCAGCAGCTTGGCCTCACTAGCGGTAAATGAGCAGTTCTTC.

This clonotype turned up a few times. The gene calls are TRBV9 and TRBJ2-7; D not certain. This CDR3 region has 14 residues. Germline V gene data show CDR1 as SGDLS and CDR2 as YYNGEE. V was clipped by 0 bases and J by 2 bases, with 9 bases between them. The CDR3 DNA sequence: TGTGCCAGCAGCGTAGACTCCCTTCCCTACGAGCAGTACTTC. Translation gives CASSVDSLPYEQYF.

This clonotype has at least ten counts. At one end the junction does not follow the germline gene, possibly because of a read error. This rearrangement joins TRBV7-7 to TRBJ2-2; possible D gene TRBD2, 5 bases. The CDR3 has 14 amino acids. Germline-derived CDR1 and CDR2 are SSHAT and FNYEAQ (reference sequence). The CDR3: CASSQSGNTGELFF. CDR3 in DNA: TGTGCTAGCAGCCAGAGCGGAAACACCGGGGAGCTGTTTTTT.

This clonotype occurred many times. V gene TRBV3-1 combines with J gene TRBJ2-7, with no clear D. Trimming pared 2 bases from V and 0 bases from J, leaving 11 bases between. Germline V gene lookup returns CDR1 LGHDT and CDR2 YNNKEL (reference sequence). This CDR3 has 15 residues. CDR3 amino acids: CASSQNVRFSYEQYF. The CDR3 nucleotides read TGTGCCAGCAGCCAAAACGTGCGGTTCTCCTACGAGCAGTACTTC.

The rearrangement uses TRBV20-1 and TRBJ2-7; 8 bases fit TRBD2. The CDR3 covers 15 residues. The junction had 9 bases not matched to a gene; V was cut back by 3 bases and J by 2 bases. The germline gives CDR1 DFQATT, CDR2 SNEGSKA (reference sequence). The CDR3 region is CSARSRTGGPYEQYF. Here the CDR3 DNA reads TGCAGTGCTAGGTCCCGGACGGGAGGGCCCTACGAGCAGTACTTC.

The CDR3 loop reads CASSFTGGGYGYTF. Here the CDR3 DNA reads TGTGCCAGCAGTTTCACGGGGGGGGGCTATGGCTACACCTTC. The chain links TRBV12-3 or TRBV12-4 to TRBJ1-2; D might be TRBD1 (5 bases). This CDR3 contains 14 residues. The V end lost 3 bases, the J end lost 4 bases, and 12 bases lay between the germline ends.

In its sample, this clonotype was seen many times. V and J are TRBV7-9 and TRBJ2-7; 8 bases are a match to TRBD1. V dropped 5 bases and J dropped 2; count of bases not matched to a gene: 5. Germline CDR1 and CDR2: SEHNR and FQNEAQ (reference sequence). The CDR3 loop spans 14 amino acids. The CDR3 is CASSGTGYTYEQYF. The CDR3, as DNA: TGTGCCAGCAGCGGGACAGGTTATACCTACGAGCAGTACTTC.